The next 6 T cell receptor beta chains were all read from a single sample in a study of cytomegalovirus exposure and HLA in healthy donors. The study ran its PCR with 60 Vbeta and 13 Jbeta primers. Measured with immunoSEQ multiplex PCR; TCRdb has only the in-frame clones, and not every one. The sample lists 95,000 to 150,000 clones, about 78% occurring once. Material for sequencing was PBMCs. These receptors came from a woman between 35 and 50 years old in good health and CMV-seropositive.

This chain joins TRBV5-6 and TRBJ1-1; D not certain. V shed 3 bases and J shed 0 bases, with 6 bases lying between them. Per the germline V gene, CDR1 is SGHDT and CDR2 is YYEEEE. There are 13 residues in the CDR3. CDR3 protein: CASSYAVNTEAFF. CDR3 nucleotide sequence: TGTGCCAGCAGCTATGCAGTGAACACTGAAGCTTTCTTT.

The chain's CDR3 is CASSQTVNYGYTF. The CDR3 DNA follows: TGTGCCAGCAGCCAGACAGTTAACTATGGCTACACCTTC. V usage is TRBV7-2 and J usage is TRBJ1-2; possibly TRBD1 for D (5 bases). Per the germline V gene, CDR1 is SGHTA and CDR2 is FQGNSA. V lost 5 bases and J 1 base, leaving 8 bases between the germline ends. The CDR3 consists of 13 residues.

This clone was counted a single time. J is TRBJ2-7 and V is TRBV7-2; D perhaps matches TRBD1 (5 bases). This CDR3 region has 16 residues. Trimming left V 5 bases short and J 6 bases short, with 23 bases between. Looked up from germline, CDR1 is SGHTA and CDR2 is FQGNSA. CDR3 nucleotide sequence: TGTGCCAGCAGCCCCACGTTAGGGGTTCAAGGCCTCGAGCAGTACTTC. This sequence encodes CASSPTLGVQGLEQYF.

In this sample, this clone turned up once. The chain links TRBV4-3 to TRBJ2-7, with TRBD1 identical over 7 bases. Trimming removed 3 bases from V and 6 bases from J; junction bases left unmatched: 11. The CDR3 runs 15 residues. CDR1 LGHNA and CDR2 YSLEER come from the germline V gene. This CDR3 is CASSHMDRMPSEQYF. The CDR3 bases are TGCGCCAGCAGCCACATGGACAGGATGCCTTCCGAGCAGTACTTC.

V is TRBV18 and J is TRBJ2-3, with TRBD2 matching over 9 bases. Germline V lookup: CDR1 KGHSH, CDR2 LQKENI. The CDR3 is made up of 16 amino acids. Trimming took 3 bases from V and 2 from J; bases not matched to a gene: 6. In DNA, the CDR3 is TGTGCCAGCTCACCGCTGCCTAGCGGGAACACAGATACGCAGTATTTT. It translates to CASSPLPSGNTDTQYF.

CDR3 bases: TGTGCCAGCAGCTTAGGTGGAGGGTTGGACGCTGAAGCTTTCTTT. Protein: CASSLGGGLDAEAFF. J is TRBJ1-1 and V is TRBV11-2; D gene uncertain. V lost 1 base and J 6 bases, leaving 15 bases between the germline ends. The length of the CDR3 is 15 residues. Germline V gene lookup returns CDR1 SGHAT and CDR2 FQNNGV.